These T cell receptor beta chains were read from a single sample in a study of blood T cells in healthy people across ages. TCRdb recomputed calls from the 5' RACE reads with MiXCR, one row per CDR3 protein. Of almost 800,000 distinct CDR3 sequences listed, roughly 64% are singletons. The specimen sequenced was blood. These receptors came from a man under 40 in good health. The conserved cysteine and the conserved F or W are not part of the CDR3 here. The order of the fields is V gene, D gene, clone size, CDR3 protein. A D gene is named only where the DNA matches it firmly. Only part of the rows carry a size: once, few, many, or a class if the clone is expanded.

TRBV5-1 TRBD2 NA ASRPGLAASTDTQY
TRBV6-5 NA once ASSLNVDPTYEQY
TRBV5-6 TRBD2 NA ASSRTSGGYQETQY
TRBV7-2 NA NA ASSTTVPGETQY
TRBV6-2/TRBV6-3 NA NA ASSYVGERCEQY
TRBV2 NA NA ASSEGDNGYT
TRBV20-1 TRBD2 NA SAYPSGRADTQY
TRBV7-2 NA NA ASSTGAGYSNYGYT
TRBV12-3/TRBV12-4 NA NA ASTLRGGNSPLH
TRBV4-3 NA NA ASSQDRRGGDEQF
TRBV5-1 NA NA ASSFRSSRDYNEQF
TRBV6-1 TRBD2 once ASSEAGLAGANEQF
TRBV20-1 NA once SARGTAGQENIQY
TRBV20-1 TRBD2 NA SATPGTSPYEQY
TRBV20-1 TRBD2 many SASLGLAESYNEQF
TRBV12-3/TRBV12-4 TRBD2 NA ASSFGTSRGGAVF
TRBV5-1 TRBD2 few ASRTSGSIHEQY
TRBV10-3 NA few AISLEGNEQF
TRBV5-6 NA NA ASRRDGSSYEQY
TRBV27 NA few ASRIQGSNTEAF
TRBV27 NA NA ASSYSRNYGYT
TRBV20-1 NA NA SAGPGRTSYEQY
TRBV6-6 NA NA ASRPMVDGNTIY
TRBV7-7 NA NA ASSPRGLNTEAF
TRBV4-1 TRBD1 NA ASSRRGQGAGEQY
TRBV7-9 NA once ATAPGSRVADTEAF
TRBV10-3 TRBD1 once AIRHHRDRDYEQY
TRBV7-2 TRBD2 many ASSKPVRRLAAGPYNEQF
TRBV29-1 NA NA SVGITGGEDIQY
TRBV9 NA NA ASGGLPEGGPEAF
TRBV5-5 TRBD1 NA ASNGGPGTGSRSWSYNGQF
TRBV6-5 NA NA ASSYSYHGGNTEAF
TRBV20-1 NA few SARVRGAASYEQY
TRBV24-1 TRBD2 NA ATSPAGGANNEQF
TRBV7-2 TRBD2 NA ASSLALSGENIQY
TRBV12-3/TRBV12-4 NA NA ASSFRQNQPQH
TRBV9 NA NA ASSLRGGWAYNEQF
TRBV6-6 TRBD1 NA ASRDLTGPGETQY
TRBV7-8 NA NA ASSLDPGQDREQY
TRBV20-1 NA few SARGQVGGGGNLHEQY
TRBV10-1 NA few ASSENAGTNQETQY
TRBV20-1 NA NA SARALGGSPLH
TRBV12-3/TRBV12-4 NA once ASSFYGQETQY
TRBV6-6 NA NA ASSYVRRVQEGYT
TRBV28 NA NA ASSSNTGLYEQY